This T cell receptor beta chain was captured in a study of blood T cell repertoires in COVID-19 (dated by TCRdb to the early 2020s). Notes on the research overall: Collaborator samples came from the United States, Italy and Spain and covered acute and convalescent phases of COVID-19. A de-identified subject ID, COVID-19 status, age in years and sex were almost always included in the sample metadata. HLA class I and class II types, where available, came from metadata supplied by the sample provider rather than from assay-based typing. A freely available public database, intended as a resource for researchers studying the immune response to SARS-CoV-2, is where the repertoires were released. Subjects who had been exposed to COVID-19, were actively infected with it, or had recovered from it provided the deeply sampled blood TCRbeta repertoires that made up the dataset. The samples were drawn from the first 160 participants of the ongoing ImmuneRACE study and from 1,254 subjects provided by 6 global collaborators. The prospective study material was composed of cDNA or gDNA derived from T cells, B-cell-depleted T cells, or PBMCs. What the authors observed across the whole study: Clinical and demographic metadata were provided uncurated, with the amount varying by source and participant.

The immunoSEQ Assay, a bias-controlled multiplex PCR, was used to amplify TCRbeta CDR3 regions from genomic DNA. The study's processing was this. Within the assay, amplification of reference gene primers was used to estimate how many nucleated cells each sample contained. To quantify the absolute abundance of each unique TCRbeta CDR3 rearrangement, sequence reads were collapsed and filtered. Productive Simpson clonality was computed per sample as the square root of Simpson's diversity index over productive rearrangements. The source is immuneACCESS, and TCRdb retained only in-frame sequences with V and J called. Part of the clones is not carried over; for the studies checked, unresolved V genes explain less than half of this, and the remainder is unexplained. Clone size and V and J calls were adopted from that table, with D and trimming inferred from the DNA. The sample table contains under 170,000 clones; only one count was recorded for 80% to 90% of them. The ten most abundant clones make up roughly 3.4% of the sample.

Each collaborating institution followed its own protocols to collect whole blood in K2EDTA tubes. For TCRbeta analysis, collaborators shipped samples as frozen whole blood, isolated PBMCs, or DNA extracted from either of those sample types. As to this clone: Its target antigen remains unknown. No qualities accompany the bases; no much larger clone lies one base away.

Trimming accounts for 3 bases at V and 9 bases at J, while the number of junction bases matched to no gene is 5. The cysteine opens and the phenylalanine closes a CDR3 of 12 amino acids. Just the 36-base CDR3 DNA is kept, in frame starting at base 1. For CDR1 and CDR2, the germline V gene (reference sequence) lists SEHNR and FQNEAQ. This TCR came from a man in his sixties or seventies with acute or convalescent COVID-19. The chain links TRBV7-9 with TRBJ2-7, with 7 bases in between that match TRBD1. Input material: peripheral blood. The sequenced DNA: TGTGCCAGCAGCTTGGGGACAGCCGGGCAGTACTTC. Its protein product is CASSLGTAGQYF.